The source of this TCR beta chain is a study of blood T cell repertoires in COVID-19. Study overall: The cDNA or gDNA used as material had been derived from T cells, B-cell-depleted T cells, or PBMCs.

Original data processing: For nucleated cells, counts were estimated from reference gene primer amplification. Produced via immunoSEQ multiplex PCR; TCRdb's table is partial and in-frame only. That table furnishes V, J and clone size, whereas the DNA furnished D and trimming. The sample has some 210,000 clones, 70% to 90% seen once; the top ten hold about 5%. The sample was peripheral blood. The TCR comes from a woman aged 40 to 50 with acute or convalescent COVID-19.

CDR3 DNA: TGCGCCAGCAGCTTGCTCGCGGAGGGTCAGCCCCAGCATTTT. It is translated as CASSLLAEGQPQHF. The rearrangement links TRBV5-1 to TRBJ1-5; D is undetermined. V was clipped by 1 base and J by 6 bases, with 11 bases between them. Germline CDR1 SGHRS, CDR2 YFSETQ. This CDR3 spans 14 amino acids. The full variable domain, its missing parts supplied by reference TRBV5-1 and TRBJ1-5, is KAGVTQTPRYLIKTRGQQVTLSCSPISGHRSVSWYQQTPGQGLQFLFEYFSETQRNKGNFPGRFSGRQFSNSRSEMNVSTLELGDSALYLCASSLLAEGQPQHFGDGTRLSIL.